The source of this TCR beta chain is a study of blood T cells in healthy people across ages. Trimming left V 0 bases short and J 2 bases short, with 8 bases between. The germline CDR1 and CDR2 sequences are SGHTA and FQGNSA. This CDR3 region has 15 residues. Study-wide points: As age increased, TCR beta diversity per million T cells fell in a roughly linear fashion.

A second 7 to 11 cycle PCR used barcoded and J-beta primers. Carrying 12 random nucleotides, a template-switch adaptor labeled each individual cDNA molecule. Researchers report that each sample yielded at least 3 million CDR3-containing paired-end reads. MiXCR, applied by TCRdb to the 5' RACE reads, yields one record per CDR3 protein. The data contain about 650,000 distinct CDR3 sequences, around 32% of them singletons. This clonotype was seen repeatedly, ten times or more. Its cognate antigen is unknown. Material for sequencing was blood. This receptor was obtained from a woman aged 80 or over in good health. V gene TRBV7-2 combines with J gene TRBJ1-5; D may be TRBD1 (6 bases). CDR3 bases: TGTGCCAGCAGCTTAGCGCCAGGGGGCAATCAGCCCCAGCATTTT. Its translation is CASSLAPGGNQPQHF.